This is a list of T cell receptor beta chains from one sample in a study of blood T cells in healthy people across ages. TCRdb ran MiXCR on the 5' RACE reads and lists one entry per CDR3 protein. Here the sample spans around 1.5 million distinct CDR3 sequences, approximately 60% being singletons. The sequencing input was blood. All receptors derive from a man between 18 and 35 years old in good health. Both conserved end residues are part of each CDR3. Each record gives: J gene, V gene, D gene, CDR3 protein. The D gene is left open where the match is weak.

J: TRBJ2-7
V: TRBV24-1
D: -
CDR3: CATSETNPYEQYF

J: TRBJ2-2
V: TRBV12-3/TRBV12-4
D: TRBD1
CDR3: CASSSRDRYTGELFF

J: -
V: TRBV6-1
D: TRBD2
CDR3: CASSERRASGRYEQYF

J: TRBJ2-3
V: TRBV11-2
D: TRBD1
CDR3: CASSYPDRGRTDTQYF

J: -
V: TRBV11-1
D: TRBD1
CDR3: CASSLNRDRAIYEQYF

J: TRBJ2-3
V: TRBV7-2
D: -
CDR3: CASSFMATSDTQYF

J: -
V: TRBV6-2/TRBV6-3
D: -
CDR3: CASSYLLDESETQYF

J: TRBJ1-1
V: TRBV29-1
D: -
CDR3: CSACLGYTEAFF

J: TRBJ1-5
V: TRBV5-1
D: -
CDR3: CASSLDGMGGNQPQHF

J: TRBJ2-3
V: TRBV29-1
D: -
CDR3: CSAAGDTQYF

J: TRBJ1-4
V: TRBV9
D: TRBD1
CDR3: CASSVAGGYIEKLFF

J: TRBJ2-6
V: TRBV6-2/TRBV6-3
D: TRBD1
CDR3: CASSQLDRVGANVLTF

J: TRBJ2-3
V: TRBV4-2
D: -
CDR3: CASSQDPSGGPDTQYF

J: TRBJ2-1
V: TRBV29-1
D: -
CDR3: CSTERQGGREQFF

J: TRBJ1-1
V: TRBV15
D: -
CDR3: CATSPRVWDTEAFF

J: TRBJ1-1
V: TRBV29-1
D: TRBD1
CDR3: CSVAPSTGGGSEAFF

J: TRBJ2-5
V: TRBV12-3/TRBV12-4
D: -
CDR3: CASSSRIQERETQYF

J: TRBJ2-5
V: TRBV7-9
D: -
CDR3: CASSFLDYPPQYF

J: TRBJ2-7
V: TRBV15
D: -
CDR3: CATSSDFRDSDYEQYF

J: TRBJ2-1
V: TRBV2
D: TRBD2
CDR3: CASTDAGGGNNEQFF

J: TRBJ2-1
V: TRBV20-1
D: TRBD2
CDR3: CSARLAGVSSYNEQFF

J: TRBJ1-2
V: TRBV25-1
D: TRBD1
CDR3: CASSSNRGRGYGYTF

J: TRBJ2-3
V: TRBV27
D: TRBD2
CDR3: CASSLSGGARDTQYF

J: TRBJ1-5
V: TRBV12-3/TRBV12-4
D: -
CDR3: CASSLATSGAAQPQHF

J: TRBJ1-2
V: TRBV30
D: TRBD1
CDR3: CAWTSTGGGYGYTF

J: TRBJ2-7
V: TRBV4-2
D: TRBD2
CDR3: CASSQASGGPLYEQYF

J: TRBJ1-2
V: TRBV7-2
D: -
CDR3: CASSGSGGYTF

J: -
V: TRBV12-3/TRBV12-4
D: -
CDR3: CASSLRGMILFEETQYF

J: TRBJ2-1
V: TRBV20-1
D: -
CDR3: CSDRGASSYNEQFF

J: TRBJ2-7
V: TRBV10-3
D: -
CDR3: CAISEEGYEQYF

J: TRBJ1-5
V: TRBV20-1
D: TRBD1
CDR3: CSATSGQGRSNQPQHF

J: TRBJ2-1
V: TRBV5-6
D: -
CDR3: CASSYQTRGVYNEQFF

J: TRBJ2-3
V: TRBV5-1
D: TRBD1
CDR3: CASSVPGQGVTDTQYF

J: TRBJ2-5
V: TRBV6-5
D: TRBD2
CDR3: CASRTSGGAGTQYF

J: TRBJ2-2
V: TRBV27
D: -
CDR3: CASSIGPNTGELFF

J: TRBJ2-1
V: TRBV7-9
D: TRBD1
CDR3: CASSPRTGKDYNEQFF

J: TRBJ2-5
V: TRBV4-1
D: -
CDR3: CASSQLFQETQYF

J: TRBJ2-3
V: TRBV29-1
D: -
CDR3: CSVGVTSTDTQYF

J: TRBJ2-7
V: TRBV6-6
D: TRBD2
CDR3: CASSSNSGSRAYEQYF

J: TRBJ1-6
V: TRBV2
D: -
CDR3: CASTPVDSYNSPLHF

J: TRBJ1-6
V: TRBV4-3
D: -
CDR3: CASSQDQGSSSPLHF

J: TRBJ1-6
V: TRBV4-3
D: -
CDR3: CASSQAQSGSPLHF